This TCR beta chain was profiled in a study of T cell responses to AZD1222 COVID-19 vaccine. Concerning this clone itself: Other DNA sequences within the sample encode an identical CDR3.

The CDR3 runs to 15 residues. V lost 5 bases, J lost 5 bases, and 6 bases stayed unmatched. Germline V gene sequence: CDR1 SGHTA, CDR2 FQGNSA. Measured with immunoSEQ multiplex PCR; TCRdb has only the in-frame clones, and not every one. The sample includes approximately 100,000 clones, around nine tenths seen only once; the top ten take approximately 12%. This chain uses TRBV7-2 with TRBJ2-2, with 9 bases matching TRBD1. This TCR was recovered from an adult in good health. Material: peripheral blood, obtained on day 0 of AZD1222 vaccination. CDR3 DNA sequence: TGTGCCAGCAGCCCGCGACAGGGGGGAACCGGGGAGCTGTTTTTT. Protein product: CASSPRQGGTGELFF.